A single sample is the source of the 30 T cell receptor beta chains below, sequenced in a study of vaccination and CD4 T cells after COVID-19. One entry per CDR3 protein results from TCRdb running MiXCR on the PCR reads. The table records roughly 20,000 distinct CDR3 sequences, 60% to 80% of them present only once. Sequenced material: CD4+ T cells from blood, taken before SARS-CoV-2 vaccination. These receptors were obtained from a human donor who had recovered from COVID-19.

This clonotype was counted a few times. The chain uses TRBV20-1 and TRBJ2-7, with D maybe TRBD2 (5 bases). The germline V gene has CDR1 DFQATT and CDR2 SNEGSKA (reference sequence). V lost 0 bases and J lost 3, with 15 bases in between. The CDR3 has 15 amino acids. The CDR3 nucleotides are TGCAGTGCTAGAGATCGGAGGACCCATGGCTACGAGCAGTACTTC. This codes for CSARDRRTHGYEQYF.

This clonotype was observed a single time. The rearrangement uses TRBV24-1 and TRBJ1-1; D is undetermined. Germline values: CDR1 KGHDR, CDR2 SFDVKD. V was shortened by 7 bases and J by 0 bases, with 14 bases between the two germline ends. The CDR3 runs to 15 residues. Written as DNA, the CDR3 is TGTGCCACCAGGGGGTCTGCGAGAATGAACACTGAAGCTTTCTTT. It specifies CATRGSARMNTEAFF.

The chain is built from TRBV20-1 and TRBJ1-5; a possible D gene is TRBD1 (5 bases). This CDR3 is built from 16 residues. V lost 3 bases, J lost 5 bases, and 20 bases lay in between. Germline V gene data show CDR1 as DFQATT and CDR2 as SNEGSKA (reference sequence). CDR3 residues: CSARGGSGKPYQPQHF. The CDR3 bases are TGCAGTGCTAGGGGGGGGTCAGGGAAACCTTATCAGCCCCAGCATTTT.

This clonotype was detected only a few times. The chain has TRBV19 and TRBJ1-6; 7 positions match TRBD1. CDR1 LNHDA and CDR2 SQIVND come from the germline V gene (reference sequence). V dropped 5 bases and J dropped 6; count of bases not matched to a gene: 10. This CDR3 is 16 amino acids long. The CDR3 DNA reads TGTGCCAGTAGTGTCCGAGGGGGACAGCTTAATTCACCCCTCCACTTT. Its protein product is CASSVRGGQLNSPLHF.

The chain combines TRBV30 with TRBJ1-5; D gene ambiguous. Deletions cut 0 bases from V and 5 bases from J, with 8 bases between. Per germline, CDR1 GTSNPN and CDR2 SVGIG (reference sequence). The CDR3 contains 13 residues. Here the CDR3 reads CAWSVHGDQPQHF. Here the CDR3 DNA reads TGTGCCTGGAGTGTACATGGAGATCAGCCCCAGCATTTT.

CDR3 sequence reads: CAWSDRLAGDTGELFF. Here the CDR3 DNA reads TGTGCCTGGAGTGATCGACTAGCGGGAGATACCGGGGAGCTGTTTTTT. The chain has TRBV30 and TRBJ2-2; TRBD2 agrees at 12 bases. V shed 1 base, J shed 5 bases, and the junction held 5 bases outside the gene matches. There are 16 residues in the CDR3. CDR1 and CDR2 from the germline V gene are GTSNPN and SVGIG (reference sequence).

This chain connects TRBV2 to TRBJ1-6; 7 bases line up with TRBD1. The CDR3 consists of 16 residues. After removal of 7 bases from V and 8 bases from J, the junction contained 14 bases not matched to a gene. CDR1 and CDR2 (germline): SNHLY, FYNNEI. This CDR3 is CASTARGGTADSPLHF. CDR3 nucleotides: TGTGCCAGCACCGCGCGGGGCGGGACAGCCGATTCACCCCTCCACTTT.

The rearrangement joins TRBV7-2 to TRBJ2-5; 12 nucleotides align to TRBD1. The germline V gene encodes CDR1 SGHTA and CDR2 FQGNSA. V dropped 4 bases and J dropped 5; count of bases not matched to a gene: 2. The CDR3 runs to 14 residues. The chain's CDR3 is CASSSGTGGETQYF. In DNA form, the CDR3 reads TGTGCCAGCAGCTCAGGGACAGGGGGCGAGACCCAGTACTTC.

CDR3 bases: TGTGCCAGTAGTCGGAGCAGGGCGTACACCGGGGAGCTGTTTTTT. Encoded protein: CASSRSRAYTGELFF. The chain combines TRBV19 with TRBJ2-2; tentatively, D is TRBD1 (5 bases). This CDR3 has 15 residues. The germline V gene has CDR1 LNHDA and CDR2 SQIVND (reference sequence). V lost 5 bases and J 3 bases, leaving 13 bases between the germline ends.

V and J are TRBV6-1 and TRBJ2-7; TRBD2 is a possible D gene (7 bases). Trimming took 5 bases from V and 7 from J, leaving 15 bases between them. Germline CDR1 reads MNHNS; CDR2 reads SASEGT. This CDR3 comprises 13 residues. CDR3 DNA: TGTGCCAGCAGTCCGCGGGGGCCGATGGAGCAGTACTTC. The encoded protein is CASSPRGPMEQYF.

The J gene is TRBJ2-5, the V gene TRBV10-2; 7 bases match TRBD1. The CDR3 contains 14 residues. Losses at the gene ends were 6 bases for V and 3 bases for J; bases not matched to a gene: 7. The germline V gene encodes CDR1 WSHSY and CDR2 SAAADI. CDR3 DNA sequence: TGCGCCAGCAGGCGGGCAGGGGGTAAAGAGACCCAGTACTTC. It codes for CASRRAGGKETQYF.

CDR3 residues: CASSSYYEQYF. CDR3 bases: TGTGCCAGCAGTTCTTACTACGAGCAGTACTTC. The genes are TRBV27 and TRBJ2-7; D not resolved. CDR3 length: 11 residues. Germline CDR1 reads MNHEY; CDR2 reads SMNVEV (reference sequence). Trimming left V 4 bases short and J 3 bases short, with 4 bases between.

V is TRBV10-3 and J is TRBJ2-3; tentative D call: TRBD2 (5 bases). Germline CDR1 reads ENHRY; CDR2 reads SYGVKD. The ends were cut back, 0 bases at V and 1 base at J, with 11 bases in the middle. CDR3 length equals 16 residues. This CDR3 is CAISESSVRGTDTQYF. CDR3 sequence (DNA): TGTGCCATCAGTGAGTCAAGCGTGAGGGGCACAGATACGCAGTATTTT.

The CDR3 loop reads CASSPGQGGNQPQHF. CDR3 nucleotides: TGTGCCAGCAGCCCAGGACAGGGCGGCAATCAGCCCCAGCATTTT. The chain carries TRBV7-8 and TRBJ1-5, with TRBD1 matching 8 bases. Germline V gene lookup returns CDR1 SGHVS and CDR2 FQNEAQ. The CDR3 consists of 15 residues. Trimming removed 5 bases from V and 2 bases from J; junction bases left unmatched: 5.

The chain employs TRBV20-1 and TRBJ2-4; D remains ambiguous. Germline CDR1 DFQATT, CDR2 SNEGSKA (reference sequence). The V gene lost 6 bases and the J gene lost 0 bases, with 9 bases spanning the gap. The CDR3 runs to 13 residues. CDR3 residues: CSANWVAKNIQYF. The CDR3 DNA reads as TGCAGTGCCAATTGGGTAGCCAAAAACATTCAGTACTTC.

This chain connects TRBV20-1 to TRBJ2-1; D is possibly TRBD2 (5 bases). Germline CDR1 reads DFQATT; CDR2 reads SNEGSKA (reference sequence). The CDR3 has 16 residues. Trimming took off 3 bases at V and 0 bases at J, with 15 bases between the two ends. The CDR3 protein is CSASEDSAVSYNEQFF. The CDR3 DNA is TGCAGTGCTAGTGAGGACTCAGCGGTCTCCTACAATGAGCAGTTCTTC.

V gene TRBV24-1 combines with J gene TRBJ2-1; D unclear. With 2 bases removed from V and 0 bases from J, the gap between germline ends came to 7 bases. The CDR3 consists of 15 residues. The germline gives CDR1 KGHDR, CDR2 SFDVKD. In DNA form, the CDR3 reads TGTGCCACCAGTGATTCTGGAAGCTCCTACAATGAGCAGTTCTTC. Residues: CATSDSGSSYNEQFF.

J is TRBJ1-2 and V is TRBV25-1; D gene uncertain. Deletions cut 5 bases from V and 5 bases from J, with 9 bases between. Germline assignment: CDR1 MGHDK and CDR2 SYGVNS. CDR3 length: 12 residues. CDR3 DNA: TGTGCCAGCAGTCTCATGGGGTATGGCTACACCTTC. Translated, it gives CASSLMGYGYTF.

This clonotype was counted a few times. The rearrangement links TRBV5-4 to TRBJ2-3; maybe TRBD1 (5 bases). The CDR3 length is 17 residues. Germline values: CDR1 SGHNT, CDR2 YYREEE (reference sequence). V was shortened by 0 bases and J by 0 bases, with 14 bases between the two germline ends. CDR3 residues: CASSLGWTTASTDTQYF. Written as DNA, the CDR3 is TGTGCCAGCAGCTTGGGCTGGACAACGGCTAGCACAGATACGCAGTATTTT.

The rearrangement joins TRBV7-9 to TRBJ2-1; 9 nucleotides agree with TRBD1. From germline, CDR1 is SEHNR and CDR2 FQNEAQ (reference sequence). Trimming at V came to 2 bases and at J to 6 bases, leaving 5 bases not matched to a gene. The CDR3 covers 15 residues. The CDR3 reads CASSLTRTGVNEQFF. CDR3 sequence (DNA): TGTGCCAGCAGCTTAACCAGGACAGGGGTCAATGAGCAGTTCTTC.

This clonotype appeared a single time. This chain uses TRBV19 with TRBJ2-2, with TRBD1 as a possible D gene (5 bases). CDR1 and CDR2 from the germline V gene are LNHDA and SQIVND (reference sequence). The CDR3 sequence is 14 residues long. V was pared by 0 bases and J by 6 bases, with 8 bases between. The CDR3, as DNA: TGTGCCAGTAGTATAGACAGGGTTCCCGGGGAGCTGTTTTTT. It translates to CASSIDRVPGELFF.

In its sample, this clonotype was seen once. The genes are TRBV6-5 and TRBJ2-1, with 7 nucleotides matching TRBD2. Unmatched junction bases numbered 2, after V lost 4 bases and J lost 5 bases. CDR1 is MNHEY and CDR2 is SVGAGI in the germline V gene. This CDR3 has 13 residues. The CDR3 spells CASSSSGHNEQFF. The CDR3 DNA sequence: TGTGCCAGCAGTTCTAGCGGTCACAATGAGCAGTTCTTC.

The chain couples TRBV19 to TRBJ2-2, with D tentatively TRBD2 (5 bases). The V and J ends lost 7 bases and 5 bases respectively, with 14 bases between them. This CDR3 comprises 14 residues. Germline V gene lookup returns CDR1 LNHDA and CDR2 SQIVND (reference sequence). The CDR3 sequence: CASNVGVGTGELFF. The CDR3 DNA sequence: TGTGCCAGTAATGTGGGAGTAGGTACCGGGGAGCTGTTTTTT.

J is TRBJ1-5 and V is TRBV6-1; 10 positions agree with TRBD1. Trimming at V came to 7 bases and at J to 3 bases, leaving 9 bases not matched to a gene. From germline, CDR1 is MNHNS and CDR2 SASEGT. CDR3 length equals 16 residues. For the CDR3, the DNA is TGTGCCAGCAATAAACCGACAGGGGGCAACAATCAGCCCCAGCATTTT. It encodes CASNKPTGGNNQPQHF.

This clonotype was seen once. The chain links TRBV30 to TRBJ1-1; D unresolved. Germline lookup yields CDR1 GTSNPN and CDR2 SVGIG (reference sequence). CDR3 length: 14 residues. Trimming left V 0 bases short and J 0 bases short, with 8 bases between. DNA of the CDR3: TGTGCCTGGAGTGTCCTCTTCATGAACACTGAAGCTTTCTTT. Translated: CAWSVLFMNTEAFF.

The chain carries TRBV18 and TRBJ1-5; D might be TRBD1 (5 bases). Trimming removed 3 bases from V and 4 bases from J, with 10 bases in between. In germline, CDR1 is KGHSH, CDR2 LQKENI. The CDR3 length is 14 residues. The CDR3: CASSPVDRNQPQHF. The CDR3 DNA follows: TGTGCCAGCTCACCTGTAGACAGAAATCAGCCCCAGCATTTT.

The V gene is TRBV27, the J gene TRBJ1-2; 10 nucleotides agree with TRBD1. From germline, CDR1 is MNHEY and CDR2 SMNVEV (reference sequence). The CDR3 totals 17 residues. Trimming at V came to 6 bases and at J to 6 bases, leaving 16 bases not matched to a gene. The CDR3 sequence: CASRLKPGQGNVHGYTF. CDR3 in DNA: TGTGCCAGCAGACTAAAACCGGGACAGGGGAATGTTCATGGCTACACCTTC.

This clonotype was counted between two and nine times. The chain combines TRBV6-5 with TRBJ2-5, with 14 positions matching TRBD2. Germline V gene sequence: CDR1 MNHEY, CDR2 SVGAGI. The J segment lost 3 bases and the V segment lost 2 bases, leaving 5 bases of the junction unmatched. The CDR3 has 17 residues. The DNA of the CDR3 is TGTGCCAGCAGTTACGGTTCGGGACTAGCGGGAGAAGAGACCCAGTACTTC. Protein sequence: CASSYGSGLAGEETQYF.

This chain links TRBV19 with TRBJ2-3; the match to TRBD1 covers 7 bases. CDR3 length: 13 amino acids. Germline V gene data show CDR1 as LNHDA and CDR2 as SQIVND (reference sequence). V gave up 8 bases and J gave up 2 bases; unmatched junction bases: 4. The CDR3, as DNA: TGTGCCAGTCGACAGGGTAACACAGATACGCAGTATTTT. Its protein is CASRQGNTDTQYF.

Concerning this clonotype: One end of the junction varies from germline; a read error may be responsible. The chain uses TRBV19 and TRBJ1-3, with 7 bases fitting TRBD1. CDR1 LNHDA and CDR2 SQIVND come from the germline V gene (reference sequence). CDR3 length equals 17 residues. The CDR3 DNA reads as TGTGCTAGTAGCTGGCGGACAGGCCCGTACTCTGGAAACACCATATATTTT. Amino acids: CASSWRTGPYSGNTIYF.